This TCR beta chain originates from a study of cytomegalovirus exposure and HLA in healthy donors. Study context: Among the approximately 400 genotyped donors, 81% were placed in the Caucasian-associated ancestry cluster.

The ends lost 3 bases at V and 9 bases at J; junction bases unmatched: 9. Per germline, CDR1 SGHTA and CDR2 FQGNSA. The CDR3 spans 15 residues. This clone was detected a few times. The target antigen is unknown. PCR amplification relied on 60 Vbeta primers (plus 13 Jbeta primers). TCRdb's copy holds only in-frame clones and misses some; the assay was immunoSEQ multiplex PCR. The sample includes roughly 100,000 clones, just under 80% of them seen just once. Study-level results: Presence/absence analysis assumed near-uniform sequencing depth across donors. One variant, a missense change in DCLRE1C, was linked in a later analysis to TCR beta V- and J-gene trimming.

The V call is TRBV7-2, the J call TRBJ2-1; 9 nucleotides align to TRBD2. This receptor was obtained from a male donor in good health and CMV-seronegative. The specimen was PBMCs. CDR3 sequence (DNA): TGTGCCAGCAGCTTTAGCGGGAGCTGGGGCGTTGAGCAGTTCTTC. Amino acids: CASSFSGSWGVEQFF.